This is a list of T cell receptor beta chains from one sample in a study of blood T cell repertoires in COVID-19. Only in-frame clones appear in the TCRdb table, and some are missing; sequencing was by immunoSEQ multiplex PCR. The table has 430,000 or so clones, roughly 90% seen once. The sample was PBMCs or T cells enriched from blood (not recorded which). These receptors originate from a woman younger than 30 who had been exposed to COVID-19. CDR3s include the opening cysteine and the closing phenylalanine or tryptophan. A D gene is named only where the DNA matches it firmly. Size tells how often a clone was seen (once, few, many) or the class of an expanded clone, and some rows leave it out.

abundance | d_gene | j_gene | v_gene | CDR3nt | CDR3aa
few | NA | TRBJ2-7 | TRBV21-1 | TGTGCCAGCAGCAAAAAGGGACAGGTGTCCTACGAGCAGTACTTC | CASSKKGQVSYEQYF
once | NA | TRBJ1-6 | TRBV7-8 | TGTGCCAGCAGCTTTAGGAGCGGGACACGGAATTCACCCCTCCACTTT | CASSFRSGTRNSPLHF
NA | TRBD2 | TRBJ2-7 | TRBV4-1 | TGCGCCAGCAGCCAAGATGGGCGGGGGATAGTATCCTACGAGCAGTACTTC | CASSQDGRGIVSYEQYF
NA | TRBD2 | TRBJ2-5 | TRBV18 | TGTGCCAGCTCACCACGAGGACTAGCGCCCGAAGAGACCCAGTACTTC | CASSPRGLAPEETQYF
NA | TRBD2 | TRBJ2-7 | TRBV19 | TGTGCCAGTAGTATAACCCGGGGGGGTCCCGACGAGCAGTACTTC | CASSITRGGPDEQYF
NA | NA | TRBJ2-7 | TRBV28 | TGTGCCAGCAGTCAAGGGGTCTACGAGCAGTACTTC | CASSQGVYEQYF
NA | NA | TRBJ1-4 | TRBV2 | TGTGCCAGCAGTGGAGTCAATAATGAAAAACTGTTTTTT | CASSGVNNEKLFF
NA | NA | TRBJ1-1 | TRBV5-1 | TGCGCCAGCAGCTTTAACCCAACAGGGAACACTGAAGCTTTCTTT | CASSFNPTGNTEAFF
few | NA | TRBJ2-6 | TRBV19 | TGTGCCAGTAGTACCACCAGTGGCGGGGCCAACGTCCTGACTTTC | CASSTTSGGANVLTF
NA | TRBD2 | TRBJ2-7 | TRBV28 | TGTGCCAGCAGTTTTGGGACTAGCGGGAACAACGAGCAGTACTTC | CASSFGTSGNNEQYF
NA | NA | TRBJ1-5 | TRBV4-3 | TGCGCCAGCAGCCAAGATCGGGGTAGCATTGGCAATCAGCCCCAGCATTTT | CASSQDRGSIGNQPQHF